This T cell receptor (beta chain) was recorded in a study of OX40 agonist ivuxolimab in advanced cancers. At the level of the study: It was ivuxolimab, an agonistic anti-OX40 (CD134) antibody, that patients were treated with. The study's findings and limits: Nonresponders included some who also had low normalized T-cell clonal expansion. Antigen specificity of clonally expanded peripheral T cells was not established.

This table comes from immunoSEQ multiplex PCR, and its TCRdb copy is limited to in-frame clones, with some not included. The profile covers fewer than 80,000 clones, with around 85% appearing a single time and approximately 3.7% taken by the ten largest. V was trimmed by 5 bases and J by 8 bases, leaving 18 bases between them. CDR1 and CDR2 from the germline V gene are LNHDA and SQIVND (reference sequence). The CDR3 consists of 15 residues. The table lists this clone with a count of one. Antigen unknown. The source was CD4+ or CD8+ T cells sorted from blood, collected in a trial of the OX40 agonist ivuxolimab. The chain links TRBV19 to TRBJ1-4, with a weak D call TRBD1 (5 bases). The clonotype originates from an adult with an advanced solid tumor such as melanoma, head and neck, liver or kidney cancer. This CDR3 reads CASSSWGPGMEKLFF. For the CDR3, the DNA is TGTGCCAGTAGTTCCTGGGGCCCGGGTATGGAAAAACTGTTTTTT.